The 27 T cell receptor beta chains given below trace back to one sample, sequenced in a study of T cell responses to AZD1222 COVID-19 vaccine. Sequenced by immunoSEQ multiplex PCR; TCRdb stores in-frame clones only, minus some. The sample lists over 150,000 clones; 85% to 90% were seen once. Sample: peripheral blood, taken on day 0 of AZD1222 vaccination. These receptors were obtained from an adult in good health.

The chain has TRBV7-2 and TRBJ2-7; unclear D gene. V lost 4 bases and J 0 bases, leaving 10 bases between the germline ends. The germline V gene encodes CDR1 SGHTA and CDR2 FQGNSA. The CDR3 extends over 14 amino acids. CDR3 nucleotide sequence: TGTGCCAGCAGCTCCCCATTGAGCTCCTACGAGCAGTACTTC. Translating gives CASSSPLSSYEQYF.

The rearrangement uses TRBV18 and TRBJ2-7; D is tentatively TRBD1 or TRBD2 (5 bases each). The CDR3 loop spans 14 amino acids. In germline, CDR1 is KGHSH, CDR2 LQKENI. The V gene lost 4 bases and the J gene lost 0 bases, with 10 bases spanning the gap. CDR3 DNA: TGTGCCAGCTCACAACCGGGACGCTCCTACGAGCAGTACTTC. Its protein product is CASSQPGRSYEQYF. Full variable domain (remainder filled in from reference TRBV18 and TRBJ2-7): NAGVMQNPRHLVRRRGQEARLRCSPMKGHSHVYWYRQLPEEGLKFMVYLQKENIIDESGMPKERFSAEFPKEGPSILRIQQVVRGDSAAYFCASSQPGRSYEQYFGPGTRLTVT.

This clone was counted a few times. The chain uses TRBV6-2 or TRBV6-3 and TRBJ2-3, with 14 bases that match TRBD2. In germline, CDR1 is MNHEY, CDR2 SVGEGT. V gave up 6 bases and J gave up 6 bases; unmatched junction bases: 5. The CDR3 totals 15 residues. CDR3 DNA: TGTGCCAGCAGCCTGACTAGCGGGAGGGTGGATACGCAGTATTTT. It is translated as CASSLTSGRVDTQYF.

The CDR3 protein is CALGQGAVQRGYTF. CDR3 DNA sequence: TGTGCCTTGGGGCAGGGGGCGGTGCAACGCGGCTACACCTTC. V gene TRBV6-5 combines with J gene TRBJ1-2; 8 bases map to TRBD1. The V segment lost 11 bases and the J segment 8 bases; nucleotides outside the gene matches: 16. The germline V gene encodes CDR1 MNHEY and CDR2 SVGAGI. The CDR3 has 14 residues.

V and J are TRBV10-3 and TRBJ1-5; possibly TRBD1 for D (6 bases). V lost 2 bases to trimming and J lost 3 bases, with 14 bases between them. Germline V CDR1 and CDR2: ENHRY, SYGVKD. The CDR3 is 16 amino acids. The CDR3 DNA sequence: TGTGCCATCAGTGAGCGCCTCCGGGACACCAATCAGCCCCAGCATTTT. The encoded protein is CAISERLRDTNQPQHF.

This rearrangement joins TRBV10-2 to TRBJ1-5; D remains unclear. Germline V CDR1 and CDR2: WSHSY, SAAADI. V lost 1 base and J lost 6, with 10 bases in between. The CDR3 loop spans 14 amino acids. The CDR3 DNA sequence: TGCGCCAGCAGTGAGTGGGCGTTCATTCAGCCCCAGCATTTT. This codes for CASSEWAFIQPQHF.

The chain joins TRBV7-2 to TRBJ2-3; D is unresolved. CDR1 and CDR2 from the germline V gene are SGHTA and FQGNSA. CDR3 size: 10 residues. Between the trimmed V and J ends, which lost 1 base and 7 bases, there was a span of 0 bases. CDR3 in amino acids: CASSLDTQYF. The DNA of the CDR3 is TGTGCCAGCAGCTTAGATACGCAGTATTTT.

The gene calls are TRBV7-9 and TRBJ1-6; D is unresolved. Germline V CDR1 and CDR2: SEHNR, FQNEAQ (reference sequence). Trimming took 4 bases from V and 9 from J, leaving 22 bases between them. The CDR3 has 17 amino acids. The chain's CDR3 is CASSSPSSSISGSPLHF. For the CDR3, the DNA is TGTGCCAGCAGCTCGCCGTCCAGTTCCATTTCGGGTTCACCCCTCCACTTT. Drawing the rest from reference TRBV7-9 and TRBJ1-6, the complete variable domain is DTGVSQNPRHKITKRGQNVTFRCDPISEHNRLYWYRQTLGQGPEFLTYFQNEAQLEKSRLLSDRFSAERPKGSFSTLEIQRTEQGDSAMYLCASSSPSSSISGSPLHFGNGTRLTVT.

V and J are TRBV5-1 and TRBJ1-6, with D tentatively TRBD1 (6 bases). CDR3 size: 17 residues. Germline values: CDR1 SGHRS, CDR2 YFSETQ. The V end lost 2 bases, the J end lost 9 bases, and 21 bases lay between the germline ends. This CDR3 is CASSLLPDRSSGSPLHF. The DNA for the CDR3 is TGCGCCAGCAGCTTACTCCCCGACAGGTCCTCCGGTTCACCCCTCCACTTT.

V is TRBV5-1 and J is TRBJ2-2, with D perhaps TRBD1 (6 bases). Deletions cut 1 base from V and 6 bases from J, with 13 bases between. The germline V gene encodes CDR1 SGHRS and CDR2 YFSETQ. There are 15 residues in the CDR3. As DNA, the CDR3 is TGCGCCAGCAGCTTGAACAGGGCAAGGGCCGGGGAGCTGTTTTTT. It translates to CASSLNRARAGELFF.

The CDR3 DNA follows: TGCGCCAGCAAAATGCAGGGCGGAAATGGCTACACCTTC. Encoded protein: CASKMQGGNGYTF. This chain links TRBV10-2 with TRBJ1-2; D is possibly TRBD1 (5 bases). The CDR3 has 13 residues. The V and J ends lost 7 bases and 6 bases respectively, with 15 bases between them. From germline, CDR1 is WSHSY and CDR2 SAAADI.

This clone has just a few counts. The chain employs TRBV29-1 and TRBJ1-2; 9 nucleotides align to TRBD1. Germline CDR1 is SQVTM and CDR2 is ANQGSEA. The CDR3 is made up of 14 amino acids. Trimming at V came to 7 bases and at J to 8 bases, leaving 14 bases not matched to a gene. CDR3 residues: CSAGTGMRFGGYTF. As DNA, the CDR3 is TGCAGCGCCGGGACAGGGATGAGGTTCGGAGGCTACACCTTC.

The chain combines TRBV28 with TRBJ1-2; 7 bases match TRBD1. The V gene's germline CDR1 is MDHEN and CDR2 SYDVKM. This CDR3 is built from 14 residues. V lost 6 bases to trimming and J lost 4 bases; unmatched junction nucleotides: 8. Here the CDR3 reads CASRKEGAAYGYTF. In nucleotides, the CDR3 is TGTGCCAGCAGAAAGGAGGGGGCAGCCTATGGCTACACCTTC.

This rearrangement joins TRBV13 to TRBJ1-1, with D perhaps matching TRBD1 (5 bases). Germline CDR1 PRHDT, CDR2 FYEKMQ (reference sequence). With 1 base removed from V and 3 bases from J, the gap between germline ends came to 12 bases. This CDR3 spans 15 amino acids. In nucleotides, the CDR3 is TGTGCCAGCAGCTTAGTGGAGGGGTTGTACACTGAAGCTTTCTTT. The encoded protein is CASSLVEGLYTEAFF.

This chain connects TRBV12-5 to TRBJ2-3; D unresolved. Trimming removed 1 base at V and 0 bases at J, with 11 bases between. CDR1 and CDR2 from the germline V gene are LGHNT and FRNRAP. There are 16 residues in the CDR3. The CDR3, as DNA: TGTGCTAGTGGTTTGGGCGTGGACGGGAGCACAGATACGCAGTATTTT. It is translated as CASGLGVDGSTDTQYF.

CDR3 region: CASSGDRNTEAFF. The CDR3 region has the DNA TGTGCCAGCAGTGGGGACAGGAACACTGAAGCTTTCTTT. This chain links TRBV2 with TRBJ1-1, with 7 bases lining up with TRBD1. CDR3 size: 13 residues. J gave up 1 base and V 4 bases, and 0 bases lay outside the gene matches. CDR1 SNHLY and CDR2 FYNNEI come from the germline V gene.

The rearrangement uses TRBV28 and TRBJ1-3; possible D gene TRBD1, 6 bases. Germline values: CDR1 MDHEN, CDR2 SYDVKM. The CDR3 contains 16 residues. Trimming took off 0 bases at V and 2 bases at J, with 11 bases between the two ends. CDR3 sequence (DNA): TGTGCCAGCAGTTTATGGGGGGCACGGGCTGGAAACACCATATATTTT. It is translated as CASSLWGARAGNTIYF.

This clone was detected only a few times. The DNA for the CDR3 is TGTGCCAGCAGCCAAGCCCGCAACCGGGACGGAGGGCATGGCTACACCTTC. It codes for CASSQARNRDGGHGYTF. The gene calls are TRBV4-2 and TRBJ1-2; D is possibly TRBD1 (5 bases). V lost 1 base and J lost 6, with 21 bases in between. This CDR3 is 17 amino acids long. Germline V gene data show CDR1 as LGHNA and CDR2 as YNFKEQ.

CDR3 loop: CASSWGTSNTYEQYF. DNA for the CDR3: TGTGCCAGCAGCTGGGGGACTAGCAATACCTACGAGCAGTACTTC. The chain is built from TRBV3-1 (or the pseudogene TRBV3-2) and TRBJ2-7, with 9 bases lining up with TRBD2. The trim removed 5 bases at V and 2 bases at J, leaving 7 bases unmatched. CDR3 length: 15 amino acids. CDR1 is LGHDT and CDR2 is YNNKEL in the germline V gene (reference sequence).

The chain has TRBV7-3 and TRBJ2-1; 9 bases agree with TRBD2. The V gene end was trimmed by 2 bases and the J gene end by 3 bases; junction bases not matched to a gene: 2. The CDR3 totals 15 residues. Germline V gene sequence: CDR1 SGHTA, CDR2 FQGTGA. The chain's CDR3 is CASSLEAGGYNEQFF. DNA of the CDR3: TGTGCCAGCAGCTTAGAAGCGGGGGGCTACAATGAGCAGTTCTTC.

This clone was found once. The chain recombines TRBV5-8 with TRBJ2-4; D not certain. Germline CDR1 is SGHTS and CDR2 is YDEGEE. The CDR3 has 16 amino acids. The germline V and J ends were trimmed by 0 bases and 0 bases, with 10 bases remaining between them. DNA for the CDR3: TGTGCCAGCAGCTTGGTCCGGCAAATAGCCAAAAACATTCAGTACTTC. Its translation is CASSLVRQIAKNIQYF.

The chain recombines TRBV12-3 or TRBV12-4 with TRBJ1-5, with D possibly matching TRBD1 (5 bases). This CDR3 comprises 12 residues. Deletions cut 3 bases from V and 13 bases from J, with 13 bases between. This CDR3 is CASSLTGGDQHF. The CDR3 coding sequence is TGTGCCAGCAGTTTGACGGGGGGAGATCAGCATTTT.

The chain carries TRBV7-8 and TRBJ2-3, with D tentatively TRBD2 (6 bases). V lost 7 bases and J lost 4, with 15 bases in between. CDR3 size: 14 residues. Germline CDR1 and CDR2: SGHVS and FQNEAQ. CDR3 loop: CASKSSGRADTQYF. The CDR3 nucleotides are TGTGCCAGCAAATCAAGCGGGCGGGCAGATACGCAGTATTTT.

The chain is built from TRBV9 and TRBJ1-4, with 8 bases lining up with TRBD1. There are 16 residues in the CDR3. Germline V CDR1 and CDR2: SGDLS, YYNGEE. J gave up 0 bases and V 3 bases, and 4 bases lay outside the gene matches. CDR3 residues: CASSGGQVATNEKLFF. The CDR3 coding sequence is TGTGCCAGCAGCGGGGGACAGGTAGCAACTAATGAAAAACTGTTTTTT.

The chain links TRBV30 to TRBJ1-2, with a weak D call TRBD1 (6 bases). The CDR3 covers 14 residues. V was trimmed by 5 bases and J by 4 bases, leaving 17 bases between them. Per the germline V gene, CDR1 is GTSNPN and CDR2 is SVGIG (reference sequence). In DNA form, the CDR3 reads TGTGCCTGGGGTAGGGGCAGGGGCGTCTATGGCTACACCTTC. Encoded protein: CAWGRGRGVYGYTF. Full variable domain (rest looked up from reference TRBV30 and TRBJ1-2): SQTIHQWPATLVQPVGSPLSLECTVEGTSNPNLYWYRQAAGRGLQLLFYSVGIGQISSEVPQNLSASRPQDRQFILSSKKLLLSDSGFYLCAWGRGRGVYGYTFGSGTRLTVV.

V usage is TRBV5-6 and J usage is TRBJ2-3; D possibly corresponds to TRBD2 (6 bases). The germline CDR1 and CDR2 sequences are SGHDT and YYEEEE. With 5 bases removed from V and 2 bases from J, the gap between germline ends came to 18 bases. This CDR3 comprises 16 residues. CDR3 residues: CASRTLGRRATDTQYF. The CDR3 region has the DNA TGTGCCAGCAGGACACTCGGGAGACGGGCCACAGATACGCAGTATTTT.

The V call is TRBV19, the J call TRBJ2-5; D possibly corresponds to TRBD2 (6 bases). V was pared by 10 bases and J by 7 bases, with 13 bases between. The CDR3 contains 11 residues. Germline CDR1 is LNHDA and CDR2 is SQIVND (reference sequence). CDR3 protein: CATSTRGTQYF. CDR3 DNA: TGTGCCACCTCCACGCGGGGGACCCAGTACTTC.